The 2 T cell receptor beta chains below were found in one sample sequenced in a study of metastatic and nonmetastatic thyroid tumors. TCRdb re-analyzed the PCR reads using MiXCR. Among fewer than 40,000 clones, roughly a third were seen once, and the ten largest hold 16%. Each patient went into thyroid surgery without having received any treatment. The sequenced sample consisted of tumor tissue. The receptors stem from a female donor with papillary thyroid cancer or a benign thyroid nodule (not recorded which). Some clones in this sample may be carry-over from other donors' samples.

V usage is TRBV6-1 and J usage is TRBJ1-1, with a tentative D call TRBD1 (5 bases). Germline V CDR1 and CDR2: MNHNS, SASEGT. V lost 6 bases, J lost 1 base, and 12 bases lay in between. The CDR3 runs 14 residues. The CDR3 here is CASRAGTGNTEAFF. CDR3 nucleotides: TGTGCCAGCAGGGCCGGGACTGGGAACACTGAAGCTTTCTTT.

The sample holds a few counts of this clone. The V call is TRBV5-1, the J call TRBJ1-2; 9 nucleotides align to TRBD1. V lost 2 bases and J lost 6; bases outside the gene matches: 5. This CDR3 has 14 residues. Germline V gives CDR1 SGHRS, CDR2 YFSETQ. The CDR3 DNA follows: TGCGCCAGCAGCTTTATGACAGGGGGTAATGGCTACACCTTC. Its protein product is CASSFMTGGNGYTF.